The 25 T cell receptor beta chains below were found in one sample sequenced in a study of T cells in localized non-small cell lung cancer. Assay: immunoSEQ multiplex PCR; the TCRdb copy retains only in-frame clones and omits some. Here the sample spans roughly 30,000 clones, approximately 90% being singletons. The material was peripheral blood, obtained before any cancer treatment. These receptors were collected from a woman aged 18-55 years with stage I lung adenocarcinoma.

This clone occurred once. The CDR3 is CASSLQRADSLGNEQFF. The CDR3 DNA reads TGTGCCAGCAGTTTGCAACGGGCAGACAGCTTGGGCAATGAGCAGTTCTTC. The chain links TRBV27 to TRBJ2-1; D possibly corresponds to TRBD1 (5 bases). Germline V gene lookup returns CDR1 MNHEY and CDR2 SMNVEV (reference sequence). CDR3 length: 17 residues. The V end was cut by 3 bases, the J end by 6 bases, with 21 bases between.

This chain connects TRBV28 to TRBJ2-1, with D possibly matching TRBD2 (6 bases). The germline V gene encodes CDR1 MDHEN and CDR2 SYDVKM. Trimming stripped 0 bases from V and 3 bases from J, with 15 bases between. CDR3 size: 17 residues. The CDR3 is CASSLWRGDSNYNEQFF. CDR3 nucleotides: TGTGCCAGCAGTTTATGGAGAGGGGACTCCAACTACAATGAGCAGTTCTTC.

CDR3 sequence reads: CASSFSGGVGQPQHF. As DNA, the CDR3 is TGTGCCAGCAGTTTTAGCGGCGGGGTGGGTCAGCCCCAGCATTTT. The chain carries TRBV27 and TRBJ1-5, with no clear D. The CDR3 extends over 15 amino acids. V was pared by 3 bases and J by 6 bases, with 15 bases between. Per germline, CDR1 MNHEY and CDR2 SMNVEV (reference sequence).

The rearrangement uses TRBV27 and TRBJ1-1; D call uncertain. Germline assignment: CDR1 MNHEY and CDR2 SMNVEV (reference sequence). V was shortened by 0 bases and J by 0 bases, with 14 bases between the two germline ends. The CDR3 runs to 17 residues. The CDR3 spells CASSLSSFPGMNTEAFF. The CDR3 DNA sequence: TGTGCCAGCAGTTTATCCTCATTCCCGGGGATGAACACTGAAGCTTTCTTT.

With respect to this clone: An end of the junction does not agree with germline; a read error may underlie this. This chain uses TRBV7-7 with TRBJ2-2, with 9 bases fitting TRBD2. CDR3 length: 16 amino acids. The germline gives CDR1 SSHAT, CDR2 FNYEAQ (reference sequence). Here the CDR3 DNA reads TGTGCTAGCAGCTTAGCTAGCGGGATTGTGGGCGGGGAGCTGTTTTTT. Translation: CASSLASGIVGGELFF.

The CDR3 protein is CASSPGGIYEQYF. The CDR3, as DNA: TGTGCCAGCAGCCCCGGGGGGATTTACGAGCAGTACTTC. This chain uses TRBV28 with TRBJ2-7; 7 nucleotides align to TRBD2. The CDR3 is 13 residues long. V lost 6 bases to trimming and J lost 4 bases; unmatched junction nucleotides: 6. The germline V gene encodes CDR1 MDHEN and CDR2 SYDVKM.

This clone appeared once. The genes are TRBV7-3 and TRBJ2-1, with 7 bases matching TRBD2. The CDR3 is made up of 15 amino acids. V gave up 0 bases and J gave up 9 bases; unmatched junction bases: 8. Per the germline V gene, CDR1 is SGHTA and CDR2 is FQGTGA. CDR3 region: CASSLTRGGKREQFF. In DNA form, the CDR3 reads TGTGCCAGCAGCTTAACTCGGGGAGGGAAGCGTGAGCAGTTCTTC.

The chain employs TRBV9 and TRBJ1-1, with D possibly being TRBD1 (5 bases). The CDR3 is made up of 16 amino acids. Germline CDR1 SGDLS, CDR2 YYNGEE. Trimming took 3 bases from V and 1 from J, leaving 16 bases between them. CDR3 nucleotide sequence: TGTGCCAGCAGCGCCGAGGGGAAGGGCCCGAACACTGAAGCTTTCTTT. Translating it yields CASSAEGKGPNTEAFF.

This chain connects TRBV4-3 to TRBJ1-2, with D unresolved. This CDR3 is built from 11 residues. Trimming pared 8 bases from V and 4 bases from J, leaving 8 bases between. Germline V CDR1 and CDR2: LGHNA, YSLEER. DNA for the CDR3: TGCGCCAGCGGCCGGGGCTATGGCTACACCTTC. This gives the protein CASGRGYGYTF.

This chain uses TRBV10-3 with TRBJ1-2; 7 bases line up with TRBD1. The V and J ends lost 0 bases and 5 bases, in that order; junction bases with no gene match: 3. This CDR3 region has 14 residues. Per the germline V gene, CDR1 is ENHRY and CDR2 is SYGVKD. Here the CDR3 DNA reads TGTGCCATCAGTGAGTCGGGGACAGATTATGGCTACACCTTC. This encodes CAISESGTDYGYTF.

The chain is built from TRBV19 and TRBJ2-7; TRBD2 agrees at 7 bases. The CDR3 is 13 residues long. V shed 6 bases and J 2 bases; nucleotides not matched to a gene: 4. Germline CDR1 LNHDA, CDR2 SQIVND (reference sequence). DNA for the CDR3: TGTGCCAGTAGACCGGGACTAACCTACGAGCAGTACTTC. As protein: CASRPGLTYEQYF.

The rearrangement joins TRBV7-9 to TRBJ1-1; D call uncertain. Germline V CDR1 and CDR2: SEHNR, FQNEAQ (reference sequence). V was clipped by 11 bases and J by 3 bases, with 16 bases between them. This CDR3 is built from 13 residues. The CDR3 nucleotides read TGTGCCTCCACCCGGCAGGACTACACTGAAGCTTTCTTT. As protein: CASTRQDYTEAFF.

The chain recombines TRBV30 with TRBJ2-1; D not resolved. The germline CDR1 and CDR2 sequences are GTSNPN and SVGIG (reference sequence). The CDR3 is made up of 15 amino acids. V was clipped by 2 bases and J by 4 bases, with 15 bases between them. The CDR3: CAWSFDFMGYNEQFF. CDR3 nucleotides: TGTGCCTGGAGTTTTGACTTCATGGGATACAATGAGCAGTTCTTC.

CDR3 sequence reads: CASTKTTNTGELFF. The CDR3 bases are TGTGCCAGCACCAAGACAACGAACACCGGGGAGCTGTTTTTT. The chain is built from TRBV9 and TRBJ2-2; unclear D gene. The germline CDR1 and CDR2 sequences are SGDLS and YYNGEE. Trimming left V 6 bases short and J 0 bases short, with 9 bases between. There are 14 residues in the CDR3.

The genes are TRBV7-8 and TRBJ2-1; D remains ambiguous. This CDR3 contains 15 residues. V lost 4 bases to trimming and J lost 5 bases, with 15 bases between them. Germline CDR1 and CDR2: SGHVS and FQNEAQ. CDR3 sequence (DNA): TGTGCCAGCAGCTCTCCGGCAGGAACGAACAATGAGCAGTTCTTC. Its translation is CASSSPAGTNNEQFF.

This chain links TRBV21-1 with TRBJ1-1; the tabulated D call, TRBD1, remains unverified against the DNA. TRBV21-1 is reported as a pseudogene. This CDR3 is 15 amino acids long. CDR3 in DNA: TGTGCCAGCAGCAGGCGTTGGGCCTTGAACACTGAAGCTTTCTTT. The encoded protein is CASSRRWALNTEAFF.

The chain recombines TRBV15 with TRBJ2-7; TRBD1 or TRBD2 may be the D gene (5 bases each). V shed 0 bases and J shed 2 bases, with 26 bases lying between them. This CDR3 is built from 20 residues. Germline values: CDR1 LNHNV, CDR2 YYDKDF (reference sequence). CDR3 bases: TGTGCCACCAGCAGAGATCCCGCACCTAGAATTGGGACGCTCCCCTACGAGCAGTACTTC. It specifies CATSRDPAPRIGTLPYEQYF. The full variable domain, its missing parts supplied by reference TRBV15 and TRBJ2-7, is DAMVIQNPRYQVTQFGKPVTLSCSQTLNHNVMYWYQQKSSQAPKLLFHYYDKDFNNEADTPDNFQSRRPNTSFCFLDIRSPGLGDTAMYLCATSRDPAPRIGTLPYEQYFGPGTRLTVT.

The CDR3 is CASSFGGSAEAFF. DNA for the CDR3: TGTGCCAGCAGCTTTGGGGGGAGCGCTGAAGCTTTCTTT. V and J are TRBV7-2 and TRBJ1-1; the D gene is possibly TRBD1 (5 bases). CDR3 length equals 13 residues. V was cut by 3 bases and J by 6 bases, with 11 bases left in between. CDR1 and CDR2 from the germline V gene are SGHTA and FQGNSA.

The CDR3 loop reads CASSLVSGELFF. The CDR3 coding sequence is TGTGCCAGCAGCTTGGTGAGCGGGGAGCTGTTTTTT. The chain combines TRBV7-6 with TRBJ2-2; no clear D. CDR3 length: 12 residues. The V end lost 3 bases, the J end lost 7 bases, and 6 bases lay between the germline ends. Germline-derived CDR1 and CDR2 are SGHVS and FNYEAQ.

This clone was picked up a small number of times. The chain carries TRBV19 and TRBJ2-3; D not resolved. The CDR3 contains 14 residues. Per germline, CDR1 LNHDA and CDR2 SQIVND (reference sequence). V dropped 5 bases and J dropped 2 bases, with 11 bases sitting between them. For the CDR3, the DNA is TGTGCCAGTAGTTTTAAGCGTAACACAGATACGCAGTATTTT. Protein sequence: CASSFKRNTDTQYF. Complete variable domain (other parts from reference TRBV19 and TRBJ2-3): DGGITQSPKYLFRKEGQNVTLSCEQNLNHDAMYWYRQDPGQGLRLIYYSQIVNDFQKGDIAEGYSVSREKKESFPLTVTSAQKNPTAFYLCASSFKRNTDTQYFGPGTRLTVL.

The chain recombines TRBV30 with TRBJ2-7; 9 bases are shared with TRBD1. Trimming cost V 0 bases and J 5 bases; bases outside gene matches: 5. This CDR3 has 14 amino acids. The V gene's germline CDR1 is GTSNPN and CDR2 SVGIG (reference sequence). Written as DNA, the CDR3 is TGTGCCTGGAGTGTAGGGACAGGGCTAAACGAGCAGTACTTC. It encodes CAWSVGTGLNEQYF.

CDR3 in DNA: TGTGCCAGCAGTTACTCGAGGAGCTTTTCCTACGAGCAGTACTTC. Amino acids: CASSYSRSFSYEQYF. This chain uses TRBV6-6 with TRBJ2-7, with D uncertain. The germline gives CDR1 MNHNY, CDR2 SVGAGI (reference sequence). With 0 bases removed from V and 1 base from J, the gap between germline ends came to 10 bases. The CDR3 spans 15 residues.

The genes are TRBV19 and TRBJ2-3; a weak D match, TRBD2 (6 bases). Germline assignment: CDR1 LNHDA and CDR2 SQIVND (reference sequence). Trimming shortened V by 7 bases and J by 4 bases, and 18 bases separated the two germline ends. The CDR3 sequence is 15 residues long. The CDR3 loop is CASTYSRRVADTQYF. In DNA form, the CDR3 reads TGTGCCAGTACTTATAGCCGGAGGGTCGCAGATACGCAGTATTTT.

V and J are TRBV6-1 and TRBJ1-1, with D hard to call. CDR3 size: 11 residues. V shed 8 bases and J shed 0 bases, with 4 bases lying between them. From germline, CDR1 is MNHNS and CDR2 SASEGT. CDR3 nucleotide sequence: TGTGCCAGCGTCCTGAACACTGAAGCTTTCTTT. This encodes CASVLNTEAFF.

The CDR3 spells CASSLVGYGDEQYF. The CDR3 bases are TGTGCCAGCAGCTTAGTAGGGTACGGTGACGAGCAGTACTTC. V and J are TRBV13 and TRBJ2-7; no clear D. The V gene lost 1 base and the J gene lost 5 bases, with 12 bases spanning the gap. This CDR3 region has 14 residues. Germline V gene sequence: CDR1 PRHDT, CDR2 FYEKMQ (reference sequence).